Listed here are 7 T cell receptor beta chains from one sample, sequenced in a study of CD8 T cells in Susac syndrome. Reverse transcription used about 0.45 to 1 ug RNA and random hexamers. TCRdb re-analysed the immunoSEQ multiplex PCR reads in MiXCR, keeping a single row per CDR3 protein. The sample includes a few hundred thousand distinct CDR3 sequences, around 96% seen only once; the top ten take 0.095%. Sequenced: CD4+ T cells from PBMCs. These receptors were obtained from a human donor with multiple sclerosis.

The chain links TRBV13 to TRBJ2-1, with D perhaps matching TRBD2 (6 bases). Germline CDR1 PRHDT, CDR2 FYEKMQ (reference sequence). Trimming cost V 5 bases and J 4 bases, with 12 bases left between them. This CDR3 spans 14 amino acids. CDR3 amino acids: CASSVGGQYNEQFF. CDR3 coding DNA: TGTGCCAGCAGCGTCGGGGGTCAATACAATGAGCAGTTCTTC.

The DNA of the CDR3 is TGTGCCAGCAGAGCCCGGGACGGCAACACTGAAGCTTTCTTT. Translation gives CASRARDGNTEAFF. The chain couples TRBV12-3 or TRBV12-4 to TRBJ1-1, with D possibly being TRBD1 (5 bases). The CDR3 runs to 14 residues. With 6 bases removed from V and 2 bases from J, the gap between germline ends came to 13 bases.

The count of this clonotype is one. The genes are TRBV2 and TRBJ2-1, with 9 bases that match TRBD1. The ends lost 4 bases at V and 7 bases at J; junction bases unmatched: 5. The CDR3 is made up of 14 amino acids. Looked up from germline, CDR1 is SNHLY and CDR2 is FYNNEI. The CDR3 spells CASSAGQGRNEQFF. The CDR3 DNA reads TGTGCCAGCAGTGCGGGACAGGGTCGGAATGAGCAGTTCTTC. The whole variable domain, remainder taken from reference TRBV2 and TRBJ2-1, is EPEVTQTPSHQVTQMGQEVILRCVPISNHLYFYWYRQILGQKVEFLVSFYNNEISEKSEIFDDQFSVERPDGSNFTLKIRSTKLEDSAMYFCASSAGQGRNEQFFGPGTRLTVL.

The chain joins TRBV20-1 to TRBJ1-4; D not resolved. The CDR3 loop spans 13 amino acids. Germline V gene lookup returns CDR1 DFQATT and CDR2 SNEGSKA (reference sequence). V shed 4 bases and J shed 8 bases, with 14 bases lying between them. The CDR3 is CSANRGKVEKLFF. For the CDR3, the DNA is TGCAGTGCTAATCGCGGGAAAGTCGAAAAACTGTTTTTT.

CDR3 nucleotide sequence: TGTGCCTGGAGAAGACCCCAGACTAGCGCGGAGACGTTCTTC. Translating gives CAWRRPQTSAETFF. The chain links TRBV30 to TRBJ2-1, with TRBD2 matching 8 bases. CDR3 length: 14 residues. From germline, CDR1 is GTSNPN and CDR2 SVGIG (reference sequence). After removal of 3 bases from V and 15 bases from J, the junction contained 16 bases not matched to a gene.

The chain employs TRBV20-1 and TRBJ1-2; D gene uncertain. Germline CDR1 is DFQATT and CDR2 is SNEGSKA (reference sequence). This CDR3 spans 11 amino acids. V was shortened by 1 base and J by 7 bases, with 7 bases between the two germline ends. The CDR3 nucleotides are TGCAGTGCTAGAGGGGGTCGTGGCTACACCTTC. This gives the protein CSARGGRGYTF.

This clonotype occurred once. The V call is TRBV20-1, the J call TRBJ2-1; D is uncertain. The CDR3 runs 12 residues. CDR1 and CDR2 from the germline V gene are DFQATT and SNEGSKA (reference sequence). The V gene lost 0 bases and the J gene lost 8 bases, with 8 bases spanning the gap. CDR3 residues: CSAREGWDEQFF. DNA for the CDR3: TGCAGTGCTAGAGAAGGTTGGGATGAGCAGTTCTTC.